This T cell receptor beta chain is drawn from a study of blood T cell repertoires in COVID-19. Study overall: In each case, the material was cDNA or gDNA derived from T cells, B-cell-depleted T cells, or PBMCs.

The age range of participants was 18 to 89 years, with residence in some 25 US areas. Participants reported their clinical history, and cohort assignment relied on those reports. V trimming: 3 bases; J trimming: 3 bases; junction bases outside the gene matches: 6. CDR1 and CDR2 from the germline V gene are LGHNT and FRNRAP. The CDR3 has 15 amino acids. Source study methods: Nucleated cell number was recorded as an estimate derived from reference gene primer amplification. Clones were read by immunoSEQ multiplex PCR, and TCRdb kept only the in-frame ones, dropping some. V, J and clone size reflect that table, while D and trimming were determined from the DNA. The table includes 350,000 to 550,000 clones, around 91% detected once.

The TCR comes from a man aged 30 to 45 who had recovered from COVID-19. The rearrangement links TRBV12-5 to TRBJ2-7; 9 bases match TRBD1. The sequenced sample was PBMCs or T cells enriched from blood (not recorded which). The CDR3 DNA follows: TGTGCTAGTGGTTTCCGGGACAGGGCATACTACGAGCAGTACTTC. It yields the protein CASGFRDRAYYEQYF.